The sample holds a few counts of the clone carrying this T cell receptor beta chain. A single record per CDR3 protein comes from TCRdb applying MiXCR to the RACE reads. This repertoire shows about 120,000 distinct CDR3 sequences, about 13% found once; its top ten account for 0.8% to 1%. This sample was included in a study of human T cells and chemical hapten exposure. Germline CDR1 MGHRA, CDR2 YSYEKL. CDR3 length: 17 residues. Trimming left V 1 base short and J 4 bases short, with 19 bases between. Time point here: patch test 1, 2 weeks after DPC sensitization. This sample's treatment: therapeutic diphenylcyclopropenone sensitization with weekly scalp DPC.

This chain links TRBV4-1 with TRBJ1-2; D possibly corresponds to TRBD1 (6 bases). The origin of this receptor is a man aged 18 to 30 with alopecia areata. Some clones in this sample may be carry-over from other donors' samples. The starting material was whole blood, obtained in connection with sensitization to the hapten diphenylcyclopropenone (DPC). The CDR3 loop is CASSQVPGQLKPYGYTF. DNA of the CDR3: TGCGCCAGCAGCCAAGTCCCGGGACAACTGAAACCCTATGGCTACACCTTC.